This record covers a single T cell receptor (beta chain). Its cognate antigen is unknown. This sample stems from a study of T cell responses to AZD1222 COVID-19 vaccine. Study-level results: Spike-specific TCR depth and breadth grew after two AZD1222 doses. In all cases, repertoires were sampled only after the peak T cell response. The donor group comprised mostly white British people and more females; the analysis possibly underestimated clonal diversity. Baseline seropositivity occurred in only a handful of AZD1222 recipients.

There are 16 residues in the CDR3. CDR1 is LGHNA and CDR2 is YNFKEQ in the germline V gene. With V trimmed by 3 bases and J by 2 bases, 7 bases remained unmatched. Clones were read by immunoSEQ multiplex PCR, and TCRdb kept only the in-frame ones, dropping some. The data contain around 54,000 clones, less than 90% of them singletons. The receptor's source is an adult who received the AZD1222 COVID-19 vaccine. This rearrangement joins TRBV4-2 to TRBJ2-1; 7 positions match TRBD2. Here the sequenced sample was peripheral blood, taken 28 days after the second AZD1222 dose. The CDR3 nucleotides read TGTGCCAGCAGCCACGACAGCGGGAAAGCCTACAATGAGCAGTTCTTC. This translates into CASSHDSGKAYNEQFF.